This T cell receptor (beta chain) was documented in a study of blood T cell repertoires in COVID-19. CDR3 length: 13 residues. Germline trimming cut 8 bases from V and 4 bases from J; bases unmatched to any gene: 7. In the authors' workflow: Reference gene primer amplification yielded estimated nucleated cell counts. TCRdb keeps only in-frame clones here, not all; method: immunoSEQ multiplex PCR. Clone size and V and J calls were adopted from that table, with D and trimming inferred from the DNA. The table shows about 160,000 clones, with approximately 77% occurring only once. The clonotype originates from a man aged 60 to 69 who had recovered from COVID-19. V and J are TRBV12-3 or TRBV12-4 and TRBJ1-1, with 7 bases identical to TRBD1. Input material: PBMCs or T cells enriched from blood (not recorded which). CDR3 sequence reads: CASHRQGVTEAFF. The CDR3 DNA follows: TGTGCCAGCCACAGACAGGGAGTCACTGAAGCTTTCTTT.